The 6 T cell receptor beta chains presented below share a single source sample, sequenced in a study of graft-versus-host responses after intestinal transplantation. Assay: immunoSEQ multiplex PCR; the TCRdb copy retains only in-frame clones and omits some. The sample records approximately 39,000 clones, roughly 95% being singletons. These receptors' antigens are unknown. This specimen consisted of unstimulated CD4+ T cells sorted from spleen or lymph node cells, obtained before transplant. These receptors came from a human donor who was the organ donor for an intestinal transplant.

As regards this clone: One end of the junction does not line up with germline, which may come from a read error. This chain connects TRBV6-4 to TRBJ1-2, with D tentatively TRBD1 (5 bases). The CDR3 is made up of 15 amino acids. Germline values: CDR1 MRHNA, CDR2 SNTAGT. The CDR3: CASSAEPFMGGYFNF. The CDR3 bases are TGTGCCAGCTCGGCTGAGCCTTTTATGGGGGGATATTTCAACTTC.

The genes are TRBV19 and TRBJ1-1; TRBD1 aligns across 8 bases. The CDR3 consists of 17 residues. V was clipped by 4 bases and J by 0 bases; unmatched bases: 10. CDR1 and CDR2 from the germline V gene are LNHDA and SQIVND (reference sequence). Here the CDR3 DNA reads TGTGCCAGTAGTAGATATCCAGGGGGCCGGGTGAACACTGAAGCTTTCTTT. It is translated as CASSRYPGGRVNTEAFF.

The rearrangement links TRBV2 to TRBJ2-4, with TRBD2 as a possible D gene (6 bases). The CDR3 totals 15 residues. V lost 1 base and J lost 4, with 11 bases in between. CDR1 is SNHLY, CDR2 FYNNEI, per germline. The CDR3 nucleotides read TGTGCCAGCAGTGAAGAGGACGGGAGTAAAAACATTCAGTACTTC. This codes for CASSEEDGSKNIQYF.

V and J are TRBV5-1 and TRBJ2-1, with a possible D match to TRBD1 (6 bases). CDR1 and CDR2 (germline): SGHRS, YFSETQ. Between the trimmed V and J ends, which lost 3 bases and 1 base, there was a span of 8 bases. The CDR3 covers 14 residues. This chain's CDR3 is CASSWGQSYNEQFF. CDR3 DNA: TGCGCCAGCAGCTGGGGACAATCCTACAATGAGCAGTTCTTC.

V is TRBV6-1 and J is TRBJ2-7, with D possibly TRBD1 on 5 matching bases. The germline gives CDR1 MNHNS, CDR2 SASEGT. Trimming took off 6 bases at V and 3 bases at J, with 9 bases between the two ends. This CDR3 has 12 residues. The CDR3, as DNA: TGTGCCAGCAGCCTTGACAGCTACGAGCAGTACTTC. This translates into CASSLDSYEQYF.

The genes are TRBV2 and TRBJ1-1; TRBD1 matches 8 bases. V shed 4 bases and J 1 base; nucleotides not matched to a gene: 2. The CDR3 runs to 14 residues. Per germline, CDR1 SNHLY and CDR2 FYNNEI. The DNA for the CDR3 is TGTGCCAGCAGTGGGCAGGGGGCGAACACTGAAGCTTTCTTT. This gives the protein CASSGQGANTEAFF.